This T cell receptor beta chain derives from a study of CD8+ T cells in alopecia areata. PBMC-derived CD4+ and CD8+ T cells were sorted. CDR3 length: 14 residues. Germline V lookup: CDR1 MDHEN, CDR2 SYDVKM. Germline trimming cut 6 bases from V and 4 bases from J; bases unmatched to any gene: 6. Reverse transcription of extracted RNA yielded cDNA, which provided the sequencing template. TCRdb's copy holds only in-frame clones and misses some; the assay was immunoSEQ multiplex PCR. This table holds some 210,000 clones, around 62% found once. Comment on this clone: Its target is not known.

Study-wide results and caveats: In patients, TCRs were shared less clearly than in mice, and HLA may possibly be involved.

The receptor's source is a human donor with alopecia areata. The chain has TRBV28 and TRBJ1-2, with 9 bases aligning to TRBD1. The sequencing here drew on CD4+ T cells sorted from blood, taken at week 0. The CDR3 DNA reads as TGTGCCAGCAGAACAGGGGGCGGGGGCTATGGCTACACCTTC. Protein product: CASRTGGGGYGYTF.